The rows below give T cell receptor beta chains drawn from one sample of a study of T cell changes during pregnancy in multiple sclerosis. The data were produced by immunoSEQ multiplex PCR, yet TCRdb's version contains in-frame clones alone and is incomplete. Of around 30,000 clones listed, roughly nine tenths are singletons. The material sequenced was CD4+ T cells from peripheral blood mononuclear cells, taken in the second trimester of pregnancy. The receptors come from a female donor with multiple sclerosis, enrolled in a pregnancy study. Each CDR3 is given with its conserved first and last residue. Each record gives: V gene, J gene, clone size, D gene, CDR3 DNA, CDR3 protein. D genes are given only for firm matches. For some rows the clone size is stated as once, few or many, or as a class when expanded; others skip it.

TRBV5-4	TRBJ2-1	few	TRBD2	TGTGCCAGCAGCTTGCCACTAGCGGACTACAATGAGCAGTTCTTC	CASSLPLADYNEQFF
TRBV5-1	TRBJ2-1	NA	TRBD1	TGCGCCAGCAGCTCCGGGACAGGGGCGTCCAATGAGCAGTTCTTC	CASSSGTGASNEQFF
TRBV19	TRBJ1-6	once	NA	TGTGCCAGTAGTAAATCAGGGGCTGGTAATTCACCCCTCCACTTT	CASSKSGAGNSPLHF
TRBV5-4	TRBJ2-7	NA	NA	TGTGCCAGCAGCTTGGGGCGGGGATCCTACGAGCAGTACTTC	CASSLGRGSYEQYF
TRBV5-1	TRBJ1-1	NA	NA	TGCGCCAGCAGCTTGCCGCAGGGAACCGAAGCTTTCTTT	CASSLPQGTEAFF
TRBV4-1	TRBJ1-3	NA	NA	TGCGCCAGCAGCCCGCAGCAGGGAATCGGTGGAAACACCATATATTTT	CASSPQQGIGGNTIYF
TRBV7-2	TRBJ1-1	once	NA	TGTGCCAGCAGCTTAGGTGGAGTGACGAACACTGAAGCTTTCTTT	CASSLGGVTNTEAFF
TRBV30	TRBJ2-6	NA	NA	TGTGCCTGGACCCACTCTGGGGCCAACGTCCTGACTTTC	CAWTHSGANVLTF
TRBV5-1	TRBJ2-7	NA	TRBD2	TGCGCCAGCAGCAACGGACTAGCGGGGGGGAGGTACGAGCAGTACTTC	CASSNGLAGGRYEQYF
TRBV28	TRBJ1-2	NA	NA	TGTGCCAGCACGGGTGCTAACTATGGCTACACCTTC	CASTGANYGYTF
TRBV20-1	TRBJ2-7	once	NA	TGCAGTGCCCCTTCGGGCTACGAGCAGTACTTC	CSAPSGYEQYF
TRBV7-2	TRBJ1-2	NA	TRBD1	TGTGCCAGCAGCTTAGCCGGGACAGTCTATGGCTACACCTTC	CASSLAGTVYGYTF
TRBV4-1	TRBJ2-1	once	TRBD2	TGCGCCAGCCGAGCGGGACTAGCGGGGGACAATGAGCAGTTCTTC	CASRAGLAGDNEQFF